Listed below are T cell receptor beta chains from one sample, sequenced in a study of blood T cell repertoires in COVID-19. Libraries were prepared by immunoSEQ multiplex PCR; TCRdb keeps only in-frame clonotypes and omits some of them. Found here are approximately 200,000 clones, roughly nine tenths of them singletons; the top ten hold under 2.5%. The specimen sequenced was peripheral blood. Receptor source: a man aged 35 to 55 with active or convalescent COVID-19. Both conserved end residues are part of each CDR3. The D gene is left open where the match is weak. A clone size is listed for some rows: how often the clone was seen (once, few, many), or a class if it is expanded.

TRBJ2-5 | TRBV25-1 | once | TRBD2 | CASSDIRGLGETQYF | TGTGCCAGCAGTGACATCCGAGGACTAGGGGAGACCCAGTACTTC
TRBJ2-5 | TRBV7-9 | . | TRBD1 | CASTPRGLRGETQYF | TGTGCCAGCACCCCAAGGGGGCTCCGAGGGGAGACCCAGTACTTC
TRBJ1-4 | TRBV15 | . | TRBD1 | CATSREGQLNEKLFF | TGTGCCACCAGCAGAGAGGGACAGCTTAATGAAAAACTGTTTTTT
TRBJ2-2 | TRBV12-2 | . | . | CASRFFWGAVF | TGTGCAAGTCGCTTTTTCTGGGGAGCTGTTTTT
TRBJ2-1 | TRBV28 | . | TRBD1 | CASSLTGYSYNEQFF | TGTGCCAGCAGTCTGACAGGGTACTCCTACAATGAGCAGTTCTTC
TRBJ2-2 | TRBV5-4 | . | TRBD1 | CASSFPRRDRENTGELFF | TGTGCCAGCAGCTTTCCTCGCCGTGACAGGGAAAACACCGGGGAGCTGTTTTTT
TRBJ2-3 | TRBV4-2 | . | . | CASSQDLQGPTSTDTQYF | TGTGCCAGCAGCCAAGATCTACAGGGACCTACAAGCACAGATACGCAGTATTTT
TRBJ1-2 | TRBV5-1 | . | . | CASSLSGNNYGYTF | TGCGCCAGCAGCTTATCAGGAAACAACTATGGCTACACCTTC
TRBJ2-7 | TRBV12-3/TRBV12-4 | . | . | CASSFLSGYEQYF | TGTGCCAGCAGTTTCTTGAGCGGGTACGAGCAGTACTTC
TRBJ2-7 | TRBV5-4 | . | TRBD1 | CASSSLSGQDSYEQYF | TGTGCCAGCAGCTCTCTGTCGGGACAGGACTCCTACGAGCAGTACTTC
TRBJ1-5 | TRBV6-5 | . | . | CASSYSGAQPQHF | TGTGCCAGCAGTTACTCGGGGGCTCAGCCCCAGCATTTT
TRBJ2-6 | TRBV27 | . | . | CASRYIHDRANVLTF | TGTGCCAGCAGATACATCCACGACAGGGCCAACGTCCTGACTTTC
TRBJ1-2 | TRBV11-2 | . | . | CASSLSNYGYTF | TGTGCCAGCAGCTTATCAAACTATGGCTACACCTTC
TRBJ2-1 | TRBV5-1 | . | . | CASSSLGRGTYNEQFF | TGCGCCAGCAGCTCCCTGGGCAGGGGAACCTACAATGAGCAGTTCTTC
TRBJ2-1 | TRBV29-1 | . | TRBD2 | CSVLGSGTENEQFF | TGCAGCGTTCTTGGTAGCGGGACGGAAAATGAGCAGTTCTTC
TRBJ2-3 | TRBV13 | . | TRBD2 | CASSPQVAGGKTSTDTQYF | TGTGCCAGCAGCCCGCAGGTGGCGGGGGGGAAAACTAGCACAGATACGCAGTATTTT
TRBJ1-3 | TRBV28 | once | TRBD1 | CASSFLGGRGNTIYF | TGTGCCAGCAGTTTTCTAGGGGGCCGTGGAAACACCATATATTTT